One TCR beta chain is described in this entry. CDR1 is SGHAT and CDR2 is FQNNGV in the germline V gene. The CDR3 covers 16 residues. The ends lost 5 bases at V and 5 bases at J; junction bases unmatched: 12. Everyone who took part was roughly 18 to 89 years old, and they came from 24 US areas. This record comes from a study of blood T cell repertoires in COVID-19. At the level of the study: T cells, B-cell-depleted T cells, or PBMCs supplied cDNA or gDNA.

Methods used by the authors: From reference gene primer amplification, estimates of nucleated cell counts were derived. Sequenced by immunoSEQ multiplex PCR; TCRdb stores in-frame clones only, minus some. D and trimming were read from the DNA, whereas the V and J calls and clone size are those reported in that table. The sample lists about 270,000 clones, roughly 93% occurring once. The chain links TRBV11-2 to TRBJ2-5; 9 bases are shared with TRBD1. Sequences were obtained from PBMCs or T cells enriched from blood (not recorded which). This clonotype originated in a woman aged 40 to 50 with acute COVID-19. The CDR3 loop reads CASSLDRGTLVETQYF. The DNA of the CDR3 is TGTGCCAGCAGCCTTGACAGGGGGACCCTTGTGGAGACCCAGTACTTC.